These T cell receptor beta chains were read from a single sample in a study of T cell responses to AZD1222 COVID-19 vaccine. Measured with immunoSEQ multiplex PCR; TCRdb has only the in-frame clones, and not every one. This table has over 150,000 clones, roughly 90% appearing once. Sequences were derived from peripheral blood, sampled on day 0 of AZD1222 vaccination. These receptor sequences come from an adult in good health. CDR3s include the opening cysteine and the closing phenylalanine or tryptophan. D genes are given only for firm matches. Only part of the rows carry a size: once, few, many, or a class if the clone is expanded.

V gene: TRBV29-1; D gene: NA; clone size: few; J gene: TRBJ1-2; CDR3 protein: CSVVRQVSNYGYTF; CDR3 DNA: TGCAGCGTTGTCAGGCAGGTATCAAACTATGGCTACACCTTC
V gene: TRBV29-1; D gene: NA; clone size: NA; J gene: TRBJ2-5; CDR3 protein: CSVRGGIETQYF; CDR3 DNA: TGCAGCGTTAGAGGGGGAATTGAGACCCAGTACTTC
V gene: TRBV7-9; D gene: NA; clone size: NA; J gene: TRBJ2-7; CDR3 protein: CASSFDAGYEQYF; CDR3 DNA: TGTGCCAGCAGCTTCGACGCAGGGTACGAGCAGTACTTC
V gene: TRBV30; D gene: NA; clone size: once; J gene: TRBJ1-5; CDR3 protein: CAWSVKGTGNQPQHF; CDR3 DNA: TGTGCCTGGAGTGTGAAGGGAACAGGCAATCAGCCCCAGCATTTT
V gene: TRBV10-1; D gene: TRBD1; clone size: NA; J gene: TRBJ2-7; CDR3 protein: CASTIKYRDRDTYEQYF; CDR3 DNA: TGCGCCAGCACCATAAAATACCGGGACAGGGATACCTACGAGCAGTACTTC
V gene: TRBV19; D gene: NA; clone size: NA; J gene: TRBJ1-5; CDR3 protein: CASNYGTGLGPQHF; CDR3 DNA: TGTGCCAGTAATTACGGAACAGGTTTAGGGCCCCAGCATTTT
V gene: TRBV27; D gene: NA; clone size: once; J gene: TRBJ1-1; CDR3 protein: CASSFLGLNTEAFF; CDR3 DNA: TGTGCCAGCAGTTTCCTGGGTTTGAACACTGAAGCTTTCTTT
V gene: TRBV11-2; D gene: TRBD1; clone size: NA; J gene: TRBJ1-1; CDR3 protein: CASSLGQGPKTNTEAFF; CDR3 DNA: TGTGCCAGCAGCCTCGGACAGGGGCCCAAAACGAACACTGAAGCTTTCTTT
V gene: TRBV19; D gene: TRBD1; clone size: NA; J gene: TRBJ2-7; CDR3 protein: CASSVTGAPFKYF; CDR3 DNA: TGTGCCAGTAGCGTGACAGGGGCCCCGTTCAAGTACTTC
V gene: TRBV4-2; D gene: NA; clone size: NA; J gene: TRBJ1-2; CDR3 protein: CASSQPGTTDLYGYTF; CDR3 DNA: TGTGCCAGCAGCCAACCCGGGACGACCGATTTATATGGCTACACCTTC
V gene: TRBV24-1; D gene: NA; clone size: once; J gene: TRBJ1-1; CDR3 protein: CATSFSRVAEAFF; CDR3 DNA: TGTGCCACCTCCTTCTCCAGGGTCGCTGAAGCTTTCTTT
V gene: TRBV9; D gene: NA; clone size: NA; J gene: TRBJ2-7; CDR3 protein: CASSVGARGSYEQYF; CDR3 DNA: TGTGCCAGCAGCGTAGGAGCCCGGGGGTCCTACGAGCAGTACTTC
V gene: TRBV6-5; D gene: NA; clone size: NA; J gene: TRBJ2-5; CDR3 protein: CASSYGTLTGQETQYF; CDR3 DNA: TGTGCCAGCAGTTACGGGACTCTGACAGGCCAAGAGACCCAGTACTTC
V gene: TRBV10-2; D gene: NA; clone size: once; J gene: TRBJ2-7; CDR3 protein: CASRGTDAYEQYF; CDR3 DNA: TGCGCCAGCAGGGGGACGGACGCCTACGAGCAGTACTTC
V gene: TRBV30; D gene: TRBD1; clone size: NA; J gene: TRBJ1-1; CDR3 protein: CAWSVQARGLTEAFF; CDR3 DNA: TGTGCCTGGAGTGTACAGGCCAGGGGGCTCACTGAAGCTTTCTTT
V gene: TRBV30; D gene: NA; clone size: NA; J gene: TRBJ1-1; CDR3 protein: CAWTQTGFTEAFF; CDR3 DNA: TGTGCCTGGACTCAAACAGGGTTCACTGAAGCTTTCTTT
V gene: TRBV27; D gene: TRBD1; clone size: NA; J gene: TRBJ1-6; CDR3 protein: CASSFVGQGNSPLHF; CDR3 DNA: TGTGCCAGCAGTTTCGTCGGACAGGGCAATTCACCCCTCCACTTT
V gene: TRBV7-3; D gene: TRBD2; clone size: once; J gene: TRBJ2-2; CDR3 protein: CASSPTGTSGFSGELFF; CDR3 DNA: TGTGCCAGCAGCCCAACCGGGACTAGCGGGTTCTCCGGGGAGCTGTTTTTT
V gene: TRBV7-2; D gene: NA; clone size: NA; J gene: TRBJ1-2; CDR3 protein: CASSLAPGLYGYTF; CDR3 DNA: TGTGCCAGCAGCTTAGCTCCCGGACTCTATGGCTACACCTTC
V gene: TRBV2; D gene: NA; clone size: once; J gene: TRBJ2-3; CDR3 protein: CASSYGSRGDTQYF; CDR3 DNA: TGTGCCAGCAGCTATGGGTCTAGAGGGGATACGCAGTATTTT
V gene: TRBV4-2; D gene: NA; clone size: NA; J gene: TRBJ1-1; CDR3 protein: CASSRGGGDTEAFF; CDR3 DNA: TGTGCCAGCAGCCGAGGGGGAGGGGACACTGAAGCTTTCTTT
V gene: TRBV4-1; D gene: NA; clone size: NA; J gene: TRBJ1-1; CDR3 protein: CASSQVPKVRDTEAFF; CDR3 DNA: TGCGCCAGCAGCCAAGTTCCCAAGGTAAGGGACACTGAAGCTTTCTTT
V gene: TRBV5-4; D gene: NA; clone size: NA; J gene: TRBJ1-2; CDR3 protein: CASSFGGRSYGYTF; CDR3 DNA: TGTGCCAGCAGCTTTGGGGGGAGAAGCTATGGCTACACCTTC
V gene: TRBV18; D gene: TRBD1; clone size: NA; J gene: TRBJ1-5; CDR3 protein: CASSVDRVSNQPQHF; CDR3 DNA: TGTGCCAGCTCAGTAGACAGGGTCAGCAATCAGCCCCAGCATTTT
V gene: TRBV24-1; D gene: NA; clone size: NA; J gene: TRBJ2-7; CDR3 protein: CATRGGREQYF; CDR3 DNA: TGTGCCACCAGGGGGGGGCGCGAGCAGTACTTC
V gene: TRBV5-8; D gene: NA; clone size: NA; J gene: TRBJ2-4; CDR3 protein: CASSKAGIQYF; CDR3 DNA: TGTGCCAGCAGCAAAGCGGGCATTCAGTACTTC
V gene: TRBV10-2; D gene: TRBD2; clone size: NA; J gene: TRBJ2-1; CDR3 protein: CASRDLGLAGEQFF; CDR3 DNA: TGCGCCAGCAGGGACCTCGGACTAGCCGGAGAGCAGTTCTTC
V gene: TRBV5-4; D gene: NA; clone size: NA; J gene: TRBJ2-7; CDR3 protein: CASSLGGAHYEQYF; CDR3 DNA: TGTGCCAGCAGCTTGGGGGGGGCTCACTACGAGCAGTACTTC
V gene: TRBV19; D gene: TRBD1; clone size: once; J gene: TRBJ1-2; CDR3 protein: CATSTGVYGYTF; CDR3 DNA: TGTGCCACCTCGACAGGGGTCTATGGCTACACCTTC
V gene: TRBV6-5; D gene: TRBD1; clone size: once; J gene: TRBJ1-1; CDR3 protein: CASTPTGTNTEAFF; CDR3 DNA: TGTGCCAGCACCCCGACAGGGACCAACACTGAAGCTTTCTTT
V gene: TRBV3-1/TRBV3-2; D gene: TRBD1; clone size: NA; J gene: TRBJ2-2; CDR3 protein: CASSPQGPGELFF; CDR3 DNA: TGTGCCAGCTCACCACAGGGGCCCGGGGAGCTGTTTTTT
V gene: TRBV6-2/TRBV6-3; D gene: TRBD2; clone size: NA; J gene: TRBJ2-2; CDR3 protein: CASSYAGGTGELFF; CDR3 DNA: TGTGCCAGCAGTTACGCGGGAGGGACCGGGGAGCTGTTTTTT
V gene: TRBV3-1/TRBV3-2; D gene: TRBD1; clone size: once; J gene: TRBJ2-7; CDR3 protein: CASSQGPGTGTYEQYF; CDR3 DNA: TGTGCCAGCAGCCAAGGCCCCGGGACAGGGACCTACGAGCAGTACTTC
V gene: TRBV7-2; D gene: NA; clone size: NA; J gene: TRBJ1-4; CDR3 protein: CASSGTTRNEKLFF; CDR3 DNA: TGTGCCAGCAGCGGGACAACCCGTAATGAAAAACTGTTTTTT
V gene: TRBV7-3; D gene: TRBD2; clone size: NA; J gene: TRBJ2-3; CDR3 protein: CASSPAGTRTDTQYF; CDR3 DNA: TGTGCCAGCAGCCCAGCGGGGACCCGCACAGATACGCAGTATTTT
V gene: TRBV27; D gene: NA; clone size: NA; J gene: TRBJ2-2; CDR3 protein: CASSFWRVENTGELFF; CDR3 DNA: TGTGCCAGCAGTTTTTGGAGGGTTGAGAACACCGGGGAGCTGTTTTTT
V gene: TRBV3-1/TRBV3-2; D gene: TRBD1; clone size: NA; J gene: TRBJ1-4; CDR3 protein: CASSPRQGGFATNEKLFF; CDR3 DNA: TGTGCCAGCAGCCCCAGACAGGGAGGTTTCGCAACTAATGAAAAACTGTTTTTT
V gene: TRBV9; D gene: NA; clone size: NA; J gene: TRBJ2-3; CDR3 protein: CASSVASDTQYF; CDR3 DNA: TGTGCCAGCAGCGTAGCGTCAGATACGCAGTATTTT
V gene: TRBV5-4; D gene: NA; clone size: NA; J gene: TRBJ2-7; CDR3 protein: CASSFSRAYEQYF; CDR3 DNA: TGTGCCAGCAGCTTTTCCAGGGCCTACGAGCAGTACTTC
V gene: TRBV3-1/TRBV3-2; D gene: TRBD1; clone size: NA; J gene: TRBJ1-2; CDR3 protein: CASRPLTGVGYTF; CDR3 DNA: TGTGCCAGCAGACCACTGACAGGGGTTGGCTACACCTTC
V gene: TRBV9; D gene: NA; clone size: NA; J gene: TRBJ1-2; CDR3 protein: CASSVGAGQGYGYTF; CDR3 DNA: TGTGCCAGCAGCGTAGGGGCAGGGCAGGGCTATGGCTACACCTTC
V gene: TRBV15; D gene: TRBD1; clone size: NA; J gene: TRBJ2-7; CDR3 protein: CATRGGRGIAYEQYF; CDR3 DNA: TGTGCCACCAGAGGGGGCAGAGGTATCGCCTACGAGCAGTACTTC
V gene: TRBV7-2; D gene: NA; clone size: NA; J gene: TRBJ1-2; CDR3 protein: CASSLNSNYGYTF; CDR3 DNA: TGTGCCAGCAGCTTAAATTCTAACTATGGCTACACCTTC
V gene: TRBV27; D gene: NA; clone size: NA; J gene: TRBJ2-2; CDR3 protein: CASSLVGYPGELFF; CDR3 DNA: TGTGCCAGCAGTTTAGTGGGTTACCCCGGGGAGCTGTTTTTT
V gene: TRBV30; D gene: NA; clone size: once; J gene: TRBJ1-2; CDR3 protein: CAWSRDNYGYTF; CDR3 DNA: TGTGCCTGGAGTAGGGACAACTATGGCTACACCTTC
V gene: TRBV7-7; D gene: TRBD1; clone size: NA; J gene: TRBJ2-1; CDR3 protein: CASSLDRARYNEQFF; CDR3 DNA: TGTGCTAGCAGCCTCGACAGGGCAAGATACAATGAGCAGTTCTTC
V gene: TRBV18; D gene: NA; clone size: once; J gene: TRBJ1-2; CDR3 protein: CASSPLEGDGYTF; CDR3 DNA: TGTGCCAGCTCACCTCTGGAGGGCGATGGCTACACCTTC
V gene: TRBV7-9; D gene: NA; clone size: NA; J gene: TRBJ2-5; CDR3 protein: CASRPTAQETQYF; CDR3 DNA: TGTGCCAGCAGACCGACAGCCCAAGAGACCCAGTACTTC